This T cell receptor (beta chain) was retrieved from a study of cytomegalovirus exposure and HLA in healthy donors. On the study more broadly: Most genotyped donors, approximately 77% of about 400, had Caucasian-associated genetic ancestry. The study, taken as a whole, reports: The study recorded more than 150 TCR beta chains that were cytomegalovirus-associated. Later analysis associated a missense DCLRE1C variant with TCR beta V- and J-gene trimming.

Concerning this clone: The antigen is undetermined.

13 Jbeta primers and 60 Vbeta primers were used for the PCR. TCRdb's table, derived via immunoSEQ multiplex PCR, lists solely in-frame clones and lacks some. The profile shows about 140,000 clones, 65% to 80% of them singletons. Although they were nominally healthy when sampled, donors likely had unrecorded immune exposures. V was clipped by 7 bases and J by 4 bases, with 16 bases between them. In germline, CDR1 is MDHEN, CDR2 SYDVKM. This CDR3 has 14 amino acids. The origin of this receptor is a woman between 45 and 60 years old in good health and CMV-seropositive. Sequencing input: PBMCs. This sequence joins TRBV28 and TRBJ2-5, with D possibly TRBD2 on 5 matching bases. This CDR3 is CASTPRAVGETQYF. The CDR3 DNA reads TGTGCCAGCACCCCGAGGGCGGTAGGAGAGACCCAGTACTTC. Combining the CDR3 with reference TRBV28 and TRBJ2-5 gives the whole variable domain DVKVTQSSRYLVKRTGEKVFLECVQDMDHENMFWYRQDPGLGLRLIYFSYDVKMKEKGDIPEGYSVSREKKERFSLILESASTNQTSMYLCASTPRAVGETQYFGPGTRLLVL.